A single T cell receptor beta chain is shown here with its context. These data originate in a study of blood T cell repertoires in COVID-19. Study context: COVID-19 samples collected from the United States, Italy and Spain covered acute and convalescent phases. T cells, B-cell-depleted T cells, or PBMCs supplied cDNA or gDNA.

V was shortened by 8 bases and J by 0 bases, with 12 bases between the two germline ends. The CDR3 contains 15 residues. Germline CDR1 SGHRS, CDR2 YFSETQ. Original data processing: Reference gene primer amplification gave estimated nucleated cell counts. TCRdb's copy holds only in-frame clones and misses some; the assay was immunoSEQ multiplex PCR. V and J calls and clone size are those listed in that table; D and trimming were worked out from the DNA. This sample carries roughly 250,000 clones, 80% to 85% of them seen once, and the ten largest clones take 1.5% to 1.7%. The rearrangement links TRBV5-1 to TRBJ2-6; D is possibly TRBD1 (5 bases). The specimen was peripheral blood. This TCR was recovered from a woman in her thirties or forties who had recovered from COVID-19. CDR3: CASFDSLSGANVLTF. As DNA, the CDR3 is TGCGCCAGTTTCGACAGCCTCTCTGGGGCCAACGTCCTGACTTTC.